These 9 T cell receptor beta chains were sequenced from one sample in a study of shared clonotypes between healthy human individuals. Sequenced by immunoSEQ multiplex PCR; TCRdb stores in-frame clones only, minus some. Of about 1.9 million clones listed, roughly 95% are singletons. Cells designated naive CD8 were CD45RO-negative and were positively selected for CCR7, with terminally differentiated effector memory CD45RA+ cells excluded. Sequencing was done on a sample of naive CD8+ T cells from PBMCs. These receptors were collected from a man younger than 30 in good health. Some clones in this sample may be carry-over from other donors' samples.

V and J are TRBV6-6 and TRBJ1-5, with a tentative D call TRBD1 (6 bases). Per germline, CDR1 MNHNY and CDR2 SVGAGI (reference sequence). V was shortened by 4 bases and J by 3 bases, with 13 bases between the two germline ends. There are 15 residues in the CDR3. CDR3 nucleotide sequence: TGTGCCAGCAGTTCAAAACAGGGTATCAATCAGCCCCAGCATTTT. Amino acids: CASSSKQGINQPQHF.

CDR3 residues: CASSLWDGSTDTQYF. The CDR3 coding sequence is TGCGCCAGCAGCTTGTGGGACGGGAGCACAGATACGCAGTATTTT. The genes are TRBV5-1 and TRBJ2-3; either TRBD1 or TRBD2 may fit D (5 bases each). The germline V and J ends were trimmed by 1 base and 0 bases, with 9 bases remaining between them. Germline loops: CDR1 SGHRS, CDR2 YFSETQ. The CDR3 consists of 15 residues.

V usage is TRBV28 and J usage is TRBJ1-2; a possible D gene is TRBD1 (6 bases). This CDR3 contains 10 residues. Germline V gene lookup returns CDR1 MDHEN and CDR2 SYDVKM. The V gene lost 6 bases and the J gene lost 8 bases, with 7 bases spanning the gap. The CDR3 region has the DNA TGTGCCAGCAGCCAGGGGGGCTACACCTTC. Translating it yields CASSQGGYTF.

This clone appeared a single time. CDR3 DNA sequence: TGTGCCAGCAGCGTTTACCGGGACTGGACGTATGGCTACACCTTC. Translating gives CASSVYRDWTYGYTF. The chain employs TRBV9 and TRBJ1-2; perhaps TRBD1 as D (5 bases). The length of the CDR3 is 15 residues. CDR1 and CDR2 (germline): SGDLS, YYNGEE. V lost 2 bases to trimming and J lost 5 bases, with 16 bases between them.

The chain employs TRBV5-1 and TRBJ1-4; a possible D gene is TRBD1 (6 bases). V dropped 4 bases and J dropped 8 bases, with 18 bases sitting between them. Germline loops: CDR1 SGHRS, CDR2 YFSETQ. The CDR3 runs 15 residues. CDR3 coding DNA: TGCGCCAGCAGCCCGACAGACAGGCTGGGGGAAAAACTGTTTTTT. It specifies CASSPTDRLGEKLFF.

V usage is TRBV15 and J usage is TRBJ2-7; 7 bases fit TRBD1. J lost 1 base, V lost 5 bases, and 8 bases had no gene match. CDR1 LNHNV and CDR2 YYDKDF come from the germline V gene (reference sequence). The CDR3 runs to 15 residues. CDR3 loop: CATSGTGTASYEQYF. The CDR3 bases are TGTGCCACCAGCGGTACCGGGACAGCATCCTACGAGCAGTACTTC.

The genes are TRBV19 and TRBJ2-1, with 9 bases fitting TRBD2. The V gene end was trimmed by 1 base and the J gene end by 2 bases; junction bases not matched to a gene: 3. This CDR3 is 16 amino acids long. Germline-derived CDR1 and CDR2 are LNHDA and SQIVND (reference sequence). For the CDR3, the DNA is TGTGCCAGTAGTATAGTGGCTAGCGGGACCTACAATGAGCAGTTCTTC. This codes for CASSIVASGTYNEQFF.

This sequence joins TRBV4-2 and TRBJ2-7; the match to TRBD2 covers 11 bases. Germline-derived CDR1 and CDR2 are LGHNA and YNFKEQ. The length of the CDR3 is 16 residues. V lost 0 bases to trimming and J lost 1 base; unmatched junction nucleotides: 2. CDR3 bases: TGTGCCAGCAGCCAAGAAGGACTAGCGGGTTCCTACGAGCAGTACTTC. This gives the protein CASSQEGLAGSYEQYF.

V and J are TRBV4-2 and TRBJ2-7; 9 nucleotides align to TRBD1. The V segment lost 1 base and the J segment 1 base; nucleotides outside the gene matches: 2. Germline lookup yields CDR1 LGHNA and CDR2 YNFKEQ. CDR3 length: 15 residues. CDR3 region: CASSQATGGSYEQYF. CDR3 DNA sequence: TGTGCCAGCAGCCAAGCGACAGGGGGTTCCTACGAGCAGTACTTC.